This entry lists 20 T cell receptor beta chains sequenced from one sample in a study of blood T cell repertoires in COVID-19. The assay was immunoSEQ multiplex PCR, and TCRdb's table has in-frame clones only and misses some. This sample carries around 190,000 clones, more than 75% of them seen once, and the ten largest clones take around a sixth. Sample: PBMCs or T cells enriched from blood (not recorded which). Receptors originate from a woman aged 50 to 60 with acute COVID-19.

This chain links TRBV12-3 or TRBV12-4 with TRBJ1-1; the D is unclear. This CDR3 has 12 residues. Trimming shortened V by 5 bases and J by 3 bases, and 7 bases separated the two germline ends. The CDR3 loop is CASSGEYTEAFF. DNA for the CDR3: TGTGCCAGCAGTGGGGAGTACACTGAAGCTTTCTTT.

This clone was seen just once. This chain links TRBV5-6 with TRBJ1-2; 10 nucleotides agree with TRBD1. The V gene end was trimmed by 1 base and the J gene end by 3 bases; junction bases not matched to a gene: 3. This CDR3 comprises 15 residues. Germline CDR1 and CDR2: SGHDT and YYEEEE. The CDR3 DNA is TGTGCCAGCAGCTTGCTAGGACAGGGGGACTATGGCTACACCTTC. Its translation is CASSLLGQGDYGYTF.

The chain uses TRBV3-1 (or the pseudogene TRBV3-2) and TRBJ2-5; TRBD2 agrees at 12 bases. J was trimmed by 5 bases and V by 4 bases; bases with no gene match: 8. The CDR3 contains 16 residues. Germline CDR1 and CDR2: LGHDT and YNNKEL (reference sequence). CDR3 amino acids: CASSPWTSGAVETQYF. The CDR3 bases are TGTGCCAGCAGCCCATGGACTAGCGGGGCGGTGGAGACCCAGTACTTC.

The chain links TRBV28 to TRBJ1-1; D is unresolved. Germline CDR1 is MDHEN and CDR2 is SYDVKM. The CDR3 runs 11 residues. Trimming took 10 bases from V and 0 from J, leaving 6 bases between them. The DNA of the CDR3 is TGTGCCACCGAGCTGAACACTGAAGCTTTCTTT. Translating gives CATELNTEAFF.

Here the CDR3 reads CATHSTSGGYSYNEQFF. The CDR3 region has the DNA TGTGCCACTCACTCGACTAGCGGGGGGTACTCCTACAATGAGCAGTTCTTC. V gene TRBV19 combines with J gene TRBJ2-1; TRBD2 matches at 13 bases. This CDR3 contains 17 residues. The V gene end was trimmed by 10 bases and the J gene end by 0 bases; junction bases not matched to a gene: 9. CDR1 LNHDA and CDR2 SQIVND come from the germline V gene (reference sequence).

This clone was seen more than once but under ten times. The chain links TRBV5-6 to TRBJ1-3; D might be TRBD1 (5 bases). V was pared by 4 bases and J by 0 bases, with 14 bases between. CDR3 length equals 16 residues. Germline assignment: CDR1 SGHDT and CDR2 YYEEEE. CDR3 coding DNA: TGTGCCAGCAGCCAGTTGGGGCGGCGCTCTGGAAACACCATATATTTT. Translating gives CASSQLGRRSGNTIYF.

The chain couples TRBV2 to TRBJ1-3; D gene ambiguous. CDR1 and CDR2 (germline): SNHLY, FYNNEI. This CDR3 has 16 residues. Trimming took off 8 bases at V and 0 bases at J, with 17 bases between the two ends. CDR3 in DNA: TGTGCCAGCGCATCTGACGGGTTCCGCTCTGGAAACACCATATATTTT. Residues: CASASDGFRSGNTIYF.

The rearrangement links TRBV4-1 to TRBJ1-5, with 7 bases matching TRBD1. Trimming cost V 1 base and J 3 bases; bases outside gene matches: 3. Germline V gives CDR1 MGHRA, CDR2 YSYEKL. The CDR3 is made up of 15 amino acids. CDR3 bases: TGCGCCAGCAGCCAAGGTAGGGGGCCCAATCAGCCCCAGCATTTT. Its protein is CASSQGRGPNQPQHF.

This chain joins TRBV2 and TRBJ1-3; the match to TRBD1 covers 10 bases. Trimming removed 2 bases from V and 7 bases from J; junction bases left unmatched: 5. Germline CDR1 reads SNHLY; CDR2 reads FYNNEI. The length of the CDR3 is 15 residues. CDR3 in amino acids: CASSERDRGDNTIYF. CDR3 DNA: TGTGCCAGCAGTGAAAGGGACAGGGGAGACAACACCATATATTTT.

The chain joins TRBV25-1 to TRBJ1-2, with D tentatively TRBD1 (6 bases). CDR3 length: 17 residues. Trimming took 3 bases from V and 5 from J, leaving 22 bases between them. Germline CDR1 and CDR2: MGHDK and SYGVNS. CDR3 bases: TGTGCCAGCAGTGACCCCTTCCGGGGGGCTGGTGTTTATGGCTACACCTTC. Protein: CASSDPFRGAGVYGYTF.

The CDR3 bases are TGCGCCAGCAGCCAACTACAGGGGAGACCCCCGGGCACCGGGGAGCTGTTTTTT. Its protein product is CASSQLQGRPPGTGELFF. This chain links TRBV4-1 with TRBJ2-2; 7 bases align to TRBD1. Trimming at V came to 2 bases and at J to 4 bases, leaving 13 bases not matched to a gene. This CDR3 has 18 amino acids. Germline-derived CDR1 and CDR2 are MGHRA and YSYEKL.

This chain uses TRBV7-9 with TRBJ1-4; TRBD1 is a possible D gene (6 bases). Trimming removed 2 bases at V and 8 bases at J, with 12 bases between. CDR3 length: 14 residues. From germline, CDR1 is SEHNR and CDR2 FQNEAQ (reference sequence). CDR3 protein: CASSLTGPREKLFF. CDR3 sequence (DNA): TGTGCCAGCAGCTTAACAGGGCCCAGGGAAAAACTGTTTTTT.

This clone was recorded only once. The CDR3 reads CASSQGLAGPWYF. DNA of the CDR3: TGTGCCAGCAGCCAGGGACTAGCGGGGCCGTGGTACTTC. The chain uses TRBV13 and TRBJ2-5; TRBD2 matches 13 bases. Per the germline V gene, CDR1 is PRHDT and CDR2 is FYEKMQ (reference sequence). The V gene end was trimmed by 5 bases and the J gene end by 13 bases; junction bases not matched to a gene: 7. CDR3 size: 13 residues.

This chain uses TRBV27 with TRBJ1-1, with a possible D match to TRBD1 (6 bases). V shed 3 bases and J shed 2 bases, with 10 bases lying between them. The germline gives CDR1 MNHEY, CDR2 SMNVEV (reference sequence). CDR3 length: 14 amino acids. This chain's CDR3 is CASSFGQRNTEAFF. In DNA form, the CDR3 reads TGTGCCAGCAGTTTCGGACAGAGAAACACTGAAGCTTTCTTT.

The chain recombines TRBV4-1 with TRBJ1-2, with 11 bases aligning to TRBD1. V lost 1 base and J lost 2; bases outside the gene matches: 0. CDR3 length equals 15 residues. Germline V gene data show CDR1 as MGHRA and CDR2 as YSYEKL. The CDR3 sequence: CASSQGDRGNYGYTF. The CDR3 bases are TGCGCCAGCAGCCAAGGGGACAGGGGGAACTATGGCTACACCTTC.

This clone has a handful of counts. This chain uses TRBV5-1 with TRBJ1-1; the D is unclear. Germline V gives CDR1 SGHRS, CDR2 YFSETQ. The CDR3 has 14 amino acids. Trimming pared 4 bases from V and 1 base from J, leaving 11 bases between. This CDR3 is CASSPNSGNTEAFF. Here the CDR3 DNA reads TGCGCCAGCAGCCCGAACTCAGGGAACACTGAAGCTTTCTTT.

This sequence joins TRBV4-1 and TRBJ2-3; 9 bases are a match to TRBD2. Germline lookup yields CDR1 MGHRA and CDR2 YSYEKL. This CDR3 has 17 residues. V lost 4 bases, J lost 4 bases, and 12 bases stayed unmatched. The CDR3 region is CASSRLSGGRSADTQYF. The CDR3 nucleotides are TGCGCCAGCAGCCGCCTTAGCGGGGGAAGGTCTGCAGATACGCAGTATTTT.

This chain links TRBV21-1 with TRBJ1-1; the D call of TRBD1 is as the table states it, not checked on the DNA. TRBV21-1 is annotated as a pseudogene. The CDR3 totals 15 residues. The CDR3 reads CASSKARHRNTEAFF. The CDR3 bases are TGTGCCAGCAGCAAAGCCCGACACCGGAACACTGAAGCTTTCTTT.

The chain couples TRBV25-1 to TRBJ1-2, with D unclear. Deletions cut 5 bases from V and 4 bases from J, with 26 bases between. This CDR3 contains 18 residues. Germline CDR1 reads MGHDK; CDR2 reads SYGVNS. The CDR3 DNA sequence: TGTGCCAGCAGTCCTCTTGAGAGCACAGAACAAATCCTCTATGGCTACACCTTC. Residues: CASSPLESTEQILYGYTF.

Only one count was recorded for this clone. CDR3 bases: TGTGCCAGCAGCCAAGATTCTAGCGGGGGGGTAGGTCGTCATGAGCAGTTCTTC. Translation: CASSQDSSGGVGRHEQFF. V is TRBV4-2 and J is TRBJ2-1; 12 nucleotides match TRBD2. Germline assignment: CDR1 LGHNA and CDR2 YNFKEQ. V lost 0 bases and J lost 8; bases outside the gene matches: 11. This CDR3 has 18 residues.